The source of this TCR beta chain is a study of cytomegalovirus exposure and HLA in healthy donors. Study overall: Findings of an earlier analysis included over 95 million unique TCR beta sequences from 190 million or so T cells.

As for this clone: Its antigen is undetermined.

V was shortened by 5 bases and J by 3 bases, with 9 bases between the two germline ends. This CDR3 contains 13 residues. Looked up from germline, CDR1 is SGHVS and CDR2 is FQNEAQ. PCR used 60 Vbeta primers and 13 Jbeta primers. Only in-frame clones appear in the TCRdb table, and some are missing; sequencing was by immunoSEQ multiplex PCR. This table holds a few hundred thousand clones, approximately 68% found once. Broader study findings: Most TCR sequences were uncommon, yet certain public TCRs appeared in many donors.

The receptor was derived from a woman under 40 in good health and CMV-seronegative. Sequences were obtained from PBMCs. The gene calls are TRBV7-8 and TRBJ2-3; D ambiguous. CDR3 amino acids: CASSHQTTDTQYF. The CDR3 DNA follows: TGTGCCAGCAGCCACCAGACAACAGATACGCAGTATTTT.